This T cell receptor (beta chain) was found in a study of shared clonotypes between healthy human individuals. Repertoires were generated with immunoSEQ multiplex PCR, while TCRdb's copy carries only in-frame clones and drops some. The table shows around 2.1 million clones, with more than 90% occurring only once. The CDR3 is made up of 17 amino acids. Germline V lookup: CDR1 SGHDT, CDR2 YYEEEE. Trimming removed 0 bases from V and 0 bases from J; junction bases left unmatched: 5. The sequenced sample consisted of naive CD4+ T cells sorted from blood. As for subset: CD45RA+ positively selected. The sequence was collected from a man aged 18 to 30 in good health. V usage is TRBV5-6 and J usage is TRBJ1-1, with TRBD1 identical over 10 bases. Here the CDR3 DNA reads TGTGCCAGCAGCTTGGTTAGGGACAGGGGTCTGAACACTGAAGCTTTCTTT. Amino acid sequence: CASSLVRDRGLNTEAFF.